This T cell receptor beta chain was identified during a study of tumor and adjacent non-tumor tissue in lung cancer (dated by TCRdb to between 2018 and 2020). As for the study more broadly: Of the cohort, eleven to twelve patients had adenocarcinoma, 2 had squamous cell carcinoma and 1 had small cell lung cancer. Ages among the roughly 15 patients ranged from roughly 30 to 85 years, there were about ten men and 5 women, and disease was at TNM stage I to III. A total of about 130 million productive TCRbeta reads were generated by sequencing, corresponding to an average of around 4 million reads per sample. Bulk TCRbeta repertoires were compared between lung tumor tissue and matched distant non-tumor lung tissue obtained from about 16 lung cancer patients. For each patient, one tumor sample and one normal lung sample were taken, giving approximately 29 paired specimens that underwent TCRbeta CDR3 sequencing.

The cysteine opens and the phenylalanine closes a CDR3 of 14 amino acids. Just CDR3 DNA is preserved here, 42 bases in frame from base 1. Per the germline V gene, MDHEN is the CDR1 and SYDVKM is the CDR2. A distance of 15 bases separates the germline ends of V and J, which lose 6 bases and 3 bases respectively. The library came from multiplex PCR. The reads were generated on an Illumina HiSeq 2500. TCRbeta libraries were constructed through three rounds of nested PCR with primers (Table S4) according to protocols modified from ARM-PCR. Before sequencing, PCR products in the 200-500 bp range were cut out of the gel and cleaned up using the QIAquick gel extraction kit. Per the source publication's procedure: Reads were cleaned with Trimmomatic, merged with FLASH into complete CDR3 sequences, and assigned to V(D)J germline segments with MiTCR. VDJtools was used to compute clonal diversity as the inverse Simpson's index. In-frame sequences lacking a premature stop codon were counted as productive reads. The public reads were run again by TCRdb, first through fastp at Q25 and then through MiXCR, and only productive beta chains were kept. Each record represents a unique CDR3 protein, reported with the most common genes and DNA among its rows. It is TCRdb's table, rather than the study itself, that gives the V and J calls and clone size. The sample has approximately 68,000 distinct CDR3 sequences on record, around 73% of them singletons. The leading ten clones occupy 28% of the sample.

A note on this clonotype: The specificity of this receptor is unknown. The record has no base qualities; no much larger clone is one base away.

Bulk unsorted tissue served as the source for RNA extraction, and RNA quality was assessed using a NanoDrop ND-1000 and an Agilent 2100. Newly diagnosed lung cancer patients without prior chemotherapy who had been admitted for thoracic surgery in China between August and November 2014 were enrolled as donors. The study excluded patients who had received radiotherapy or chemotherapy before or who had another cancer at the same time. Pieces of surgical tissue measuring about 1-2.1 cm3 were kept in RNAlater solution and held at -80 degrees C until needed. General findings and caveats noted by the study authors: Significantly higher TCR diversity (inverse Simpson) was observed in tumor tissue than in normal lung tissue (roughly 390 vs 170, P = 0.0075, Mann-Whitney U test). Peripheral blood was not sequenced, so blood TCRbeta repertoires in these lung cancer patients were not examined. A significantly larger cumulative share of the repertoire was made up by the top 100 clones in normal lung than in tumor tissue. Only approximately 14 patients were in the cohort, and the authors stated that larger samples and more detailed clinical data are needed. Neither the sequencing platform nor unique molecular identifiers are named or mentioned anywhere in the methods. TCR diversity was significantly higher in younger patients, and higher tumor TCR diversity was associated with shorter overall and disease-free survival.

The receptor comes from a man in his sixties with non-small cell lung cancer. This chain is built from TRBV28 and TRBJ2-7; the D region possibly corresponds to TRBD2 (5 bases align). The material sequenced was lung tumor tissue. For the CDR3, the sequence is CASSPSGSLYEQYF. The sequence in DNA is TGTGCCAGCAGCCCCAGCGGTAGCCTCTACGAGCAGTACTTC.